Each of the 15 T cell receptor beta chains below was sequenced from the same sample in a study of T cell responses to AZD1222 COVID-19 vaccine. Repertoires were generated with immunoSEQ multiplex PCR, while TCRdb's copy carries only in-frame clones and drops some. The data hold more than 150,000 clones, with 85% to 95% observed a single time. The sequencing used peripheral blood, collected on day 0 of AZD1222 vaccination. These receptors came from an adult in good health.

J is TRBJ2-5 and V is TRBV7-2; 7 nucleotides agree with TRBD1. Germline assignment: CDR1 SGHTA and CDR2 FQGNSA. The CDR3 extends over 13 amino acids. The trim removed 6 bases at V and 5 bases at J, leaving 6 bases unmatched. CDR3 in amino acids: CASRLQGSETQYF. The CDR3 bases are TGTGCCAGCAGGTTACAGGGGTCGGAGACCCAGTACTTC.

The chain joins TRBV19 to TRBJ1-2; TRBD1 matches at 8 bases. From germline, CDR1 is LNHDA and CDR2 SQIVND (reference sequence). CDR3 length equals 13 residues. The J segment lost 7 bases and the V segment lost 6 bases, leaving 7 bases of the junction unmatched. The CDR3 is CASRPGQGPGYTF. The CDR3 DNA sequence: TGTGCCAGTAGGCCTGGACAGGGCCCTGGCTACACCTTC.

The chain uses TRBV4-3 and TRBJ1-4; D remains unclear. This CDR3 is 16 amino acids long. Germline lookup yields CDR1 LGHNA and CDR2 YSLEER. Trimming shortened V by 0 bases and J by 8 bases, and 16 bases separated the two germline ends. This CDR3 reads CASSQDPVSGNEKLFF. CDR3 DNA sequence: TGCGCCAGCAGCCAAGATCCGGTTAGCGGTAACGAAAAACTGTTTTTT.

In DNA form, the CDR3 reads TGTGCCAGCAGTGACAAGAACACCGGGGAGCTGTTTTTT. Protein: CASSDKNTGELFF. This chain uses TRBV6-4 with TRBJ2-2; D not resolved. CDR3 size: 13 residues. Per the germline V gene, CDR1 is MRHNA and CDR2 is SNTAGT. Trimming pared 2 bases from V and 1 base from J, leaving 2 bases between.

The chain links TRBV5-1 to TRBJ2-1; tentative D call: TRBD2 (5 bases). CDR1 is SGHRS and CDR2 is YFSETQ in the germline V gene. Between the trimmed V and J ends, which lost 2 bases and 2 bases, there was a span of 11 bases. The CDR3 contains 15 residues. The CDR3 reads CASSFGVSTYNEQFF. The CDR3 bases are TGCGCCAGCAGCTTCGGGGTAAGCACCTACAATGAGCAGTTCTTC.

The genes are TRBV15 and TRBJ1-4; D remains unclear. This CDR3 region has 12 residues. CDR1 and CDR2 (germline): LNHNV, YYDKDF (reference sequence). V lost 4 bases and J 3 bases, leaving 3 bases between the germline ends. The CDR3 bases are TGTGCCACCAGCAACGCTAATGAAAAACTGTTTTTT. Protein: CATSNANEKLFF. Looking up the rest from reference TRBV15 and TRBJ1-4 gives the full variable domain: DAMVIQNPRYQVTQFGKPVTLSCSQTLNHNVMYWYQQKSSQAPKLLFHYYDKDFNNEADTPDNFQSRRPNTSFCFLDIRSPGLGDTAMYLCATSNANEKLFFGSGTQLSVL.

The chain joins TRBV7-8 to TRBJ2-2; 7 bases are shared with TRBD2. The CDR3 spans 17 residues. CDR1 SGHVS and CDR2 FQNEAQ come from the germline V gene. V was pared by 1 base and J by 7 bases, with 12 bases of the junction left unmatched. CDR3: CASSLVPGGRGDGELFF. The CDR3 nucleotides are TGTGCCAGCAGCTTAGTCCCGGGAGGCCGCGGTGACGGGGAGCTGTTTTTT.

The chain combines TRBV19 with TRBJ2-3; 10 bases align to TRBD2. The CDR3 loop spans 17 amino acids. V trimming: 1 base; J trimming: 4 bases; junction bases outside the gene matches: 8. Germline V gene data show CDR1 as LNHDA and CDR2 as SQIVND (reference sequence). The CDR3 region has the DNA TGTGCCAGTAGTATAGCCCCTAGCGGGAGCGGGCCAGATACGCAGTATTTT. This sequence encodes CASSIAPSGSGPDTQYF.

The chain has TRBV12-3 or TRBV12-4 and TRBJ1-5; D gene ambiguous. The CDR3 is made up of 13 amino acids. The V gene lost 3 bases and the J gene lost 6 bases, with 9 bases spanning the gap. The CDR3 DNA follows: TGTGCCAGCAGTTTTGGTCGGGGTCAGCCCCAGCATTTT. It encodes CASSFGRGQPQHF.

V usage is TRBV30 and J usage is TRBJ2-1; perhaps TRBD2 as D (6 bases). Germline V gene data show CDR1 as GTSNPN and CDR2 as SVGIG (reference sequence). The CDR3 runs 11 residues. V shed 1 base and J shed 9 bases, with 7 bases lying between them. This CDR3 is CAWSGEAEQFF. DNA of the CDR3: TGTGCCTGGAGTGGGGAGGCTGAGCAGTTCTTC.

The V gene is TRBV14, the J gene TRBJ1-2; maybe TRBD1 (5 bases). V was pared by 4 bases and J by 5 bases, with 8 bases between. The CDR3 contains 12 residues. The germline V gene has CDR1 SGHDN and CDR2 FVKESK. The CDR3: CASSPGRYGYTF. The DNA of the CDR3 is TGTGCCAGCAGCCCGGGACGGTATGGCTACACCTTC. Complete variable domain (other parts from reference TRBV14 and TRBJ1-2): EAGVTQFPSHSVIEKGQTVTLRCDPISGHDNLYWYRRVMGKEIKFLLHFVKESKQDESGMPNNRFLAERTGGTYSTLKVQPAELEDSGVYFCASSPGRYGYTFGSGTRLTVV.

This chain joins TRBV10-3 and TRBJ1-1, with 8 bases identical to TRBD1. Germline lookup yields CDR1 ENHRY and CDR2 SYGVKD. V shed 6 bases, J shed 3 bases, and the junction held 12 bases outside the gene matches. The CDR3 totals 16 residues. The CDR3 DNA reads TGTGCCATCAGACCCCTGGCGACAGGGGATGACACTGAAGCTTTCTTT. This gives the protein CAIRPLATGDDTEAFF.

This chain uses TRBV27 with TRBJ2-1; D may be TRBD1 or TRBD2 (5 bases each). The CDR3 runs to 14 residues. The V and J ends lost 5 bases and 8 bases respectively, with 16 bases between them. Germline CDR1 and CDR2: MNHEY and SMNVEV (reference sequence). The CDR3 reads CASSPGTGSYEQFF. The CDR3 region has the DNA TGTGCCAGCAGTCCTGGGACCGGGTCTTATGAGCAGTTCTTC.

This chain joins TRBV2 and TRBJ1-2; tentative D call: TRBD1 (5 bases). Per the germline V gene, CDR1 is SNHLY and CDR2 is FYNNEI. The CDR3 is 12 residues long. Trimming left V 8 bases short and J 7 bases short, with 14 bases between. The CDR3 DNA reads TGTGCCAGCCGCAGGGTATTGGTTGGCTACACCTTC. This encodes CASRRVLVGYTF.

V gene TRBV9 combines with J gene TRBJ1-3; D gene unclear. The CDR3 contains 17 residues. CDR1 is SGDLS and CDR2 is YYNGEE in the germline V gene. V gave up 0 bases and J gave up 0 bases, with 13 bases separating them. The CDR3, as DNA: TGTGCCAGCAGCGTAGCTGATGGTACATTCTCTGGAAACACCATATATTTT. Protein product: CASSVADGTFSGNTIYF.